The present T cell receptor beta chain was sequenced within a study of Ad26.COV2.S vaccination and SARS-CoV-2 variants (dated by TCRdb to the early 2020s). With respect to the entire study: Sequencing of the TCRbeta repertoire served to evaluate the specificity and breadth of SARS-CoV-2-reactive T cell receptors following Ad26.COV2.S vaccination. The TCR-sequenced set comprised approximately 32 samples: about 19 Ad26.COV2.S vaccine recipients, 5 placebo recipients and 8 SARS-CoV-2 convalescent individuals. Findings and caveats that apply to the study as a whole: Comparable non-spike TCR breadth was observed between vaccine and placebo recipients, consistent with only spike being contained in the vaccine. After vaccination, spike-specific CD8+ and CD4+ T cell responses were reported to show substantial breadth. Spike-specific TCR breadth was higher in Ad26.COV2.S recipients than in placebo recipients (P = 0.0014). According to the authors, total T cell responses may have been underestimated by the TCR breadth and depth analyses.

Details on this clone: No cognate antigen has been identified for it. Nothing much larger sits one base from this clone, and base qualities are not available.

TCRbeta CDR3 regions were sequenced with the immunoSEQ Assay. After extraction, genomic DNA underwent amplification by bias-controlled multiplex PCR, followed by high-throughput sequencing. From the authors' description of their analysis: To quantify the absolute abundance of every unique TCRbeta CDR3 region, sequences were collapsed and filtered. T cell fraction was estimated by normalization of TCRbeta template counts to usable DNA, with usable DNA being measured through amplification of reference genes present in all nucleated cells. Repertoire TCRs were annotated as SARS-CoV-2-specific by exact matching of V gene, CDR3 amino acid sequence and J gene to a known reactive TCR set. MIRA supplied the reference SARS-CoV-2 TCR set, which was filtered for enrichment in COVID-19-positive ImmuneCODE repertoires so that public or cross-reactive TCRs were removed. Using the MIRA antigens, annotated TCRs were further analysed by specific ORF or by position within an ORF. Breadth was defined as annotated unique rearrangements over total unique productive rearrangements; depth was the summed frequency of those rearrangements. TCR breadth was compared between groups using two-sided Wilcoxon rank-sum tests. TCRdb obtained this table from immuneACCESS and retained in-frame rearrangements with V and J assigned. These tables miss some clones; where compared with another copy, unresolved V genes account for less than half of the shortfall, and the remainder is unexplained. V, J and clone size are those of that table, while D and trimming were read from the DNA. Counted in this sample were approximately 140,000 clones; 80% to 90% of them appeared once. The top ten clonotypes cover around 5.1% of the sample.

Clipping removes 3 bases from V and 5 bases from J, with 6 as the unmatched junction base count. There are 15 amino acids in the CDR3, from cysteine to phenylalanine inclusive. CDR3 DNA only is kept here, 45 bases in frame from base 1. Looking up the germline V gene yields CDR1 MGHRA and CDR2 YSYEKL. The sample's time point label, in plain terms: individuals recovered from natural SARS-CoV-2 infection. This receptor was identified in a human donor who had recovered from COVID-19. The chain was built from TRBV4-1 and TRBJ2-2, and 7 junction bases match TRBD1. Sequencing was performed on peripheral blood, taken after recovery from COVID-19. The bases read TGCGCCAGCAGCCAGCGACAGGGCGGAACCGGGGAGCTGTTTTTT. Its protein product is CASSQRQGGTGELFF.